This passage covers 32 T cell receptor beta chains from one sample sequenced in a study of control samples from healthy donors and cancer patients. Only in-frame clones appear in the TCRdb table, and some are missing; sequencing was by immunoSEQ multiplex PCR. The sample lists about 71,000 clones, over 85% seen once, with 15% to 20% in the top ten. Material for sequencing was PBMCs. The receptors stem from a man aged 60-69 years with lung cancer.

In this sample, this clone turned up a few times. J is TRBJ2-6 and V is TRBV19; tentative D call: TRBD2 (6 bases). The CDR3 contains 15 residues. Trimming removed 3 bases at V and 2 bases at J, with 8 bases between. Germline V gene lookup returns CDR1 LNHDA and CDR2 SQIVND (reference sequence). Written as DNA, the CDR3 is TGTGCCAGTAGTATCGGGGAGGCTGGGGCCAACGTCCTGACTTTC. Translated, it gives CASSIGEAGANVLTF.

The chain uses TRBV5-1 and TRBJ2-7, with 10 bases aligning to TRBD1. Germline lookup yields CDR1 SGHRS and CDR2 YFSETQ. With V trimmed by 4 bases and J by 2 bases, 6 bases remained unmatched. The CDR3 loop spans 15 amino acids. CDR3 in DNA: TGCGCCAGCAGCCTGCTCGGACAGGGGGCCTACGAGCAGTACTTC. Translation: CASSLLGQGAYEQYF. Based on the CDR3 plus reference TRBV5-1 and TRBJ2-7, the full variable domain is KAGVTQTPRYLIKTRGQQVTLSCSPISGHRSVSWYQQTPGQGLQFLFEYFSETQRNKGNFPGRFSGRQFSNSRSEMNVSTLELGDSALYLCASSLLGQGAYEQYFGPGTRLTVT.

The J gene is TRBJ1-2, the V gene TRBV3-1 (or the pseudogene TRBV3-2), with D possibly TRBD1 on 5 matching bases. Germline CDR1 LGHDT, CDR2 YNNKEL (reference sequence). Trimming left V 0 bases short and J 3 bases short, with 20 bases between. The length of the CDR3 is 18 residues. The CDR3 nucleotides read TGTGCCAGCAGCCAAGATTGGGCCAAGAGGGGAGAGGACTATGGCTACACCTTC. Residues: CASSQDWAKRGEDYGYTF.

The chain uses TRBV11-2 and TRBJ1-2; the match to TRBD1 covers 7 bases. This CDR3 contains 15 residues. The ends lost 0 bases at V and 4 bases at J; junction bases unmatched: 5. Germline V gene lookup returns CDR1 SGHAT and CDR2 FQNNGV. The CDR3 sequence is CASSLEGGGLYGYTF. CDR3 in DNA: TGTGCCAGCAGCTTAGAAGGGGGCGGGCTCTATGGCTACACCTTC.

Many counts were recorded for this clone. This chain links TRBV10-2 with TRBJ1-1; the D is unclear. Germline V gives CDR1 WSHSY, CDR2 SAAADI. This CDR3 comprises 14 residues. V was cut by 0 bases and J by 8 bases, with 13 bases left in between. The CDR3 coding sequence is TGCGCCAGCAGTGAGTCGAGCTCGAGGGCCGAAGCTTTCTTT. This encodes CASSESSSRAEAFF.

The rearrangement joins TRBV7-9 to TRBJ2-5; D ambiguous. Trimming took off 2 bases at V and 5 bases at J, with 15 bases between the two ends. This CDR3 has 15 residues. CDR1 and CDR2 from the germline V gene are SEHNR and FQNEAQ (reference sequence). The CDR3 here is CASSLKVSRTETQYF. The CDR3 coding sequence is TGTGCCAGCAGCTTAAAAGTTAGCCGAACTGAGACCCAGTACTTC.

The rearrangement joins TRBV28 to TRBJ2-5; D unclear. In germline, CDR1 is MDHEN, CDR2 SYDVKM. CDR3 size: 14 residues. Trimming cost V 2 bases and J 5 bases, with 12 bases left between them. This CDR3 reads CASSLGGKKETQYF. CDR3 in DNA: TGTGCCAGCAGTTTAGGTGGGAAGAAGGAGACCCAGTACTTC.

The chain joins TRBV5-1 to TRBJ1-2; D uncertain. Deletions cut 0 bases from V and 6 bases from J, with 6 bases between. This CDR3 comprises 12 residues. Germline assignment: CDR1 SGHRS and CDR2 YFSETQ. The CDR3 spells CASSLDGDGYTF. The CDR3 DNA reads TGCGCCAGCAGCTTGGACGGGGATGGCTACACCTTC.

The J gene is TRBJ1-4, the V gene TRBV9; possible D gene TRBD1, 5 bases. From germline, CDR1 is SGDLS and CDR2 YYNGEE. V was pared by 0 bases and J by 5 bases, with 17 bases between. The CDR3 is 17 amino acids. The DNA for the CDR3 is TGTGCCAGCAGCGTAGCTAACGGCAGGGAAGTGAATGAAAAACTGTTTTTT. Its translation: CASSVANGREVNEKLFF.

The V call is TRBV30, the J call TRBJ1-2; TRBD1 agrees at 7 bases. CDR1 and CDR2 (germline): GTSNPN, SVGIG (reference sequence). V trimming: 7 bases; J trimming: 4 bases; junction bases outside the gene matches: 9. The CDR3 length is 13 residues. Here the CDR3 DNA reads TGTGCCTCCCGACAGGGCTTCTCCTATGGCTACACCTTC. Translated: CASRQGFSYGYTF.

The chain uses TRBV5-1 and TRBJ2-2, with D perhaps matching TRBD1 (5 bases). This CDR3 has 15 residues. CDR1 is SGHRS and CDR2 is YFSETQ in the germline V gene. Trimming took off 4 bases at V and 2 bases at J, with 12 bases between the two ends. The CDR3 DNA reads as TGCGCCAGCAGCCCGGCCGGACAAAACACCGGGGAGCTGTTTTTT. It yields the protein CASSPAGQNTGELFF.

The CDR3 reads CASSWTEIHEQFF. Written as DNA, the CDR3 is TGTGCCAGCAGTTGGACAGAGATCCATGAGCAGTTCTTC. This chain links TRBV6-2 or TRBV6-3 with TRBJ2-1; D perhaps matches TRBD1 (6 bases). V was pared by 4 bases and J by 8 bases, with 12 bases between. The CDR3 is made up of 13 amino acids. Looked up from germline, CDR1 is MNHEY and CDR2 is SVGEGT.

The chain carries TRBV24-1 and TRBJ2-1; 9 nucleotides match TRBD1. The CDR3 runs 15 residues. J gave up 2 bases and V 10 bases, and 8 bases lay outside the gene matches. Germline CDR1 and CDR2: KGHDR and SFDVKD. The CDR3 spells CATGAGTGPYNEQFF. CDR3 DNA: TGTGCCACGGGGGCCGGGACAGGGCCCTACAATGAGCAGTTCTTC.

This chain joins TRBV7-3 and TRBJ2-5; D possibly corresponds to TRBD1 (6 bases). Germline V CDR1 and CDR2: SGHTA, FQGTGA. The CDR3 sequence is 17 residues long. Trimming left V 3 bases short and J 0 bases short, with 17 bases between. The CDR3 is CASSLPGAGDNQETQYF. CDR3 nucleotides: TGTGCCAGCAGCTTGCCGGGCGCAGGGGATAACCAAGAGACCCAGTACTTC.

This clone was seen a single time. The DNA for the CDR3 is TGTGCCAGCAGCTGGATTGAGACTGAAAAACTGTTTTTT. Translated, it gives CASSWIETEKLFF. This chain joins TRBV11-2 and TRBJ1-4; no clear D gene. V was trimmed by 4 bases and J by 7 bases, leaving 10 bases between them. CDR1 and CDR2 from the germline V gene are SGHAT and FQNNGV. The CDR3 runs to 13 residues.

The chain links TRBV30 to TRBJ1-5; a weak D match, TRBD1 (6 bases). The CDR3 spans 16 residues. The V end was cut by 0 bases, the J end by 2 bases, with 14 bases between. Per the germline V gene, CDR1 is GTSNPN and CDR2 is SVGIG (reference sequence). CDR3 amino acids: CAWSVEGHRGNQPQHF. CDR3 bases: TGTGCCTGGAGTGTCGAGGGGCACAGGGGCAATCAGCCCCAGCATTTT.

The chain carries TRBV15 and TRBJ1-1; D perhaps matches TRBD1 (5 bases). V gave up 2 bases and J gave up 10 bases, with 14 bases separating them. Germline V gene lookup returns CDR1 LNHNV and CDR2 YYDKDF (reference sequence). The length of the CDR3 is 13 residues. DNA for the CDR3: TGTGCCACCAGCAGACAACTGGGAGACAGAGCTTTCTTT. Its translation is CATSRQLGDRAFF. The full variable domain, in which reference TRBV15 and TRBJ1-1 provide the parts outside the CDR3, is DAMVIQNPRYQVTQFGKPVTLSCSQTLNHNVMYWYQQKSSQAPKLLFHYYDKDFNNEADTPDNFQSRRPNTSFCFLDIRSPGLGDTAMYLCATSRQLGDRAFFGQGTRLTVV.

The V gene is TRBV7-9, the J gene TRBJ1-3, with D perhaps TRBD1 (5 bases). CDR3 length equals 16 residues. The germline CDR1 and CDR2 sequences are SEHNR and FQNEAQ (reference sequence). V lost 2 bases, J lost 2 bases, and 13 bases lay in between. The CDR3 loop reads CASSLTPQGPGNTIYF. The CDR3 nucleotides read TGTGCCAGCAGCTTAACGCCGCAGGGACCTGGAAACACCATATATTTT.

The J gene is TRBJ1-6, the V gene TRBV7-9; tentatively, D is TRBD1 (5 bases). Germline CDR1 SEHNR, CDR2 FQNEAQ (reference sequence). The CDR3 runs 15 residues. V lost 1 base and J lost 7, with 11 bases in between. The CDR3 here is CASSLGQGTNSPLHF. The CDR3 DNA follows: TGTGCCAGCAGCTTAGGTCAGGGTACCAATTCACCCCTCCACTTT.

The chain carries TRBV11-1 and TRBJ1-1; D remains unclear. V was pared by 0 bases and J by 5 bases, with 10 bases between. This CDR3 spans 14 amino acids. CDR1 SGHAT and CDR2 FQDESV come from the germline V gene (reference sequence). The CDR3 protein is CASSLASLSTEAFF. CDR3 DNA sequence: TGTGCCAGCAGCTTAGCCAGCCTGAGTACTGAAGCTTTCTTT.

The chain carries TRBV24-1 and TRBJ2-6; 10 bases map to TRBD1. Germline V gene sequence: CDR1 KGHDR, CDR2 SFDVKD. This CDR3 has 18 amino acids. Unmatched junction bases numbered 4, after V lost 3 bases and J lost 0 bases. CDR3 in amino acids: CATSDPGQGISGANVLTF. In nucleotides, the CDR3 is TGTGCCACCAGTGATCCGGGACAGGGGATCTCTGGGGCCAACGTCCTGACTTTC.

The rearrangement uses TRBV6-1 and TRBJ1-5; D is perhaps TRBD1 (5 bases). The CDR3 loop spans 15 amino acids. Germline V gives CDR1 MNHNS, CDR2 SASEGT. V lost 1 base and J lost 4, with 11 bases in between. CDR3 sequence reads: CASSEGGALNQPQHF. The CDR3 nucleotides read TGTGCCAGCAGTGAAGGAGGGGCTTTAAATCAGCCCCAGCATTTT.

The chain uses TRBV6-2 or TRBV6-3 and TRBJ1-5; tentatively, D is TRBD1 (5 bases). CDR1 is MNHEY, CDR2 SVGEGT, per germline. The CDR3 sequence is 15 residues long. Trimming pared 4 bases from V and 4 bases from J, leaving 14 bases between. The CDR3 loop is CASSSKGRGNQPQHF. In nucleotides, the CDR3 is TGTGCCAGCAGTTCAAAGGGTCGGGGGAATCAGCCCCAGCATTTT.

This clone has just a few counts. This chain links TRBV6-5 with TRBJ1-1; TRBD1 agrees at 7 bases. CDR3 length: 14 residues. Germline values: CDR1 MNHEY, CDR2 SVGAGI. The junction had 9 bases not matched to a gene; V was cut back by 6 bases and J by 5 bases. The CDR3 sequence is CASRAPTGWTEAFF. The CDR3 DNA follows: TGTGCCAGCAGGGCCCCGACAGGGTGGACTGAAGCTTTCTTT.

The rearrangement joins TRBV6-5 to TRBJ2-2; 9 bases line up with TRBD1. The trim removed 6 bases at V and 5 bases at J, leaving 4 bases unmatched. The V gene's germline CDR1 is MNHEY and CDR2 SVGAGI. The CDR3 extends over 14 amino acids. Here the CDR3 DNA reads TGTGCCAGCAGGGGACAGGGCGAGACCGGGGAGCTGTTTTTT. Protein: CASRGQGETGELFF.

V gene TRBV5-1 combines with J gene TRBJ1-1; 9 positions agree with TRBD1. This CDR3 has 15 residues. CDR1 and CDR2 from the germline V gene are SGHRS and YFSETQ. Germline trimming cut 0 bases from V and 1 base from J; bases unmatched to any gene: 1. The CDR3 DNA reads TGCGCCAGCAGCTTGGAGGGACAGGGGAACACTGAAGCTTTCTTT. Translating gives CASSLEGQGNTEAFF.

The chain recombines TRBV30 with TRBJ2-3, with D tentatively TRBD1 (6 bases). The germline gives CDR1 GTSNPN, CDR2 SVGIG (reference sequence). The CDR3 covers 14 residues. The V and J ends lost 4 bases and 7 bases respectively, with 18 bases between them. In nucleotides, the CDR3 is TGTGCCTGGAAAGAGAACAGGGTCTCATATACGCAGTATTTT. It translates to CAWKENRVSYTQYF. The full variable domain, with the rest looked up from reference TRBV30 and TRBJ2-3, is SQTIHQWPATLVQPVGSPLSLECTVEGTSNPNLYWYRQAAGRGLQLLFYSVGIGQISSEVPQNLSASRPQDRQFILSSKKLLLSDSGFYLCAWKENRVSYTQYFGPGTRLTVL.

This rearrangement joins TRBV5-1 to TRBJ2-5, with 11 bases that match TRBD2. Looked up from germline, CDR1 is SGHRS and CDR2 is YFSETQ. V gave up 4 bases and J gave up 4 bases; unmatched junction bases: 3. The CDR3 consists of 14 residues. The CDR3 sequence: CASSVAGGRETQYF. In DNA, the CDR3 is TGCGCCAGCAGCGTAGCGGGGGGGCGAGAGACCCAGTACTTC.

The chain is built from TRBV5-1 and TRBJ2-2; possibly TRBD2 for D (5 bases). CDR3 size: 14 residues. Trimming cost V 4 bases and J 3 bases, with 10 bases left between them. CDR1 is SGHRS, CDR2 YFSETQ, per germline. In DNA form, the CDR3 reads TGCGCCAGCAGCCCGAGGGAGTACACCGGGGAGCTGTTTTTT. Protein: CASSPREYTGELFF. Full variable domain (missing parts from reference TRBV5-1 and TRBJ2-2): KAGVTQTPRYLIKTRGQQVTLSCSPISGHRSVSWYQQTPGQGLQFLFEYFSETQRNKGNFPGRFSGRQFSNSRSEMNVSTLELGDSALYLCASSPREYTGELFFGEGSRLTVL.

The chain employs TRBV10-3 and TRBJ1-5, with D possibly being TRBD1 (6 bases). CDR3 size: 14 residues. The germline CDR1 and CDR2 sequences are ENHRY and SYGVKD. The V end lost 2 bases, the J end lost 6 bases, and 11 bases lay between the germline ends. CDR3 nucleotides: TGTGCCATCAGTGAGAGGGGGGCCGGTCAGCCCCAGCATTTT. It translates to CAISERGAGQPQHF.

The chain employs TRBV28 and TRBJ1-1; D gene ambiguous. The germline gives CDR1 MDHEN, CDR2 SYDVKM. Trimming cost V 8 bases and J 1 base, with 11 bases left between them. The CDR3 sequence is 13 residues long. CDR3 sequence: CASCNLGNTEAFF. DNA of the CDR3: TGTGCCAGCTGTAACTTGGGGAACACTGAAGCTTTCTTT.

V usage is TRBV6-5 and J usage is TRBJ2-7, with D possibly TRBD1 on 6 matching bases. The CDR3 is 13 amino acids. Germline assignment: CDR1 MNHEY and CDR2 SVGAGI. V was shortened by 5 bases and J by 3 bases, with 11 bases between the two germline ends. CDR3 loop: CASSIADSYEQYF. CDR3 DNA sequence: TGTGCCAGCAGTATCGCGGACAGCTACGAGCAGTACTTC.